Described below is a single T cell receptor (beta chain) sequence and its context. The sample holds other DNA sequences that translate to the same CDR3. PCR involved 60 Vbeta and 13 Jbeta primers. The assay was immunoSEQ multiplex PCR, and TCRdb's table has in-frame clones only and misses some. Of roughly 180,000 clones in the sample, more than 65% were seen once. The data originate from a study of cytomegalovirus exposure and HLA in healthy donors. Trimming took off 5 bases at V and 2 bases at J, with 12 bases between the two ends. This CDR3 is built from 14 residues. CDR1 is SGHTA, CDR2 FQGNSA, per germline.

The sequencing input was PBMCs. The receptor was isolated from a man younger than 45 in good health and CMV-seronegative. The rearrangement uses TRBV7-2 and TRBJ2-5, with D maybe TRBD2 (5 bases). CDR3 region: CASSPPGEQETQYF. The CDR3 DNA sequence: TGTGCCAGCAGCCCCCCCGGGGAGCAAGAGACCCAGTACTTC.